The clone carrying this T cell receptor (beta chain) has ten or more counts. This sample is drawn from a study of T cells in Graves' hyperthyroidism and ophthalmopathy. Researchers amplified the TCR beta CDR3 regions from RNA transcripts. When the TCR CDR3 underwent first-round RT-PCR, the HTBI primer set was used. TCRdb processed the multiplex PCR reads anew with MiXCR; each CDR3 protein has one entry. The sample includes roughly 380,000 distinct CDR3 sequences, more than 11% seen only once; the top ten take approximately 9.9%. The junction had 11 bases not matched to a gene; V was cut back by 4 bases and J by 3 bases. The CDR3 extends over 17 amino acids. The V gene's germline CDR1 is SGHNT and CDR2 YENEEA. The study defined stable Graves' hyperthyroidism as no ophthalmopathy progression within 18 months.

Material: blood. The chain combines TRBV11-3 with TRBJ2-1; TRBD2 agrees at 8 bases. This TCR was sampled from an older woman with Graves' hyperthyroidism. The CDR3 spells CASSSDPREGFYNEQFF. CDR3 nucleotides: TGTGCCAGCAGCTCCGACCCCCGGGAGGGCTTCTACAATGAGCAGTTCTTC.